The subject of this entry is one T cell receptor beta chain. The antigen it binds to is not known. No much larger clone is present one base from it, and per-base qualities are unavailable. The donors were included in the validation cohort of 130 or so subjects, a group kept apart from the roughly 700-subject first cohort. This sample stems from a study of cytomegalovirus exposure and HLA in healthy donors (dated by TCRdb to between 2016 and 2019). With respect to the entire study: The roughly 670 repertoires of the first cohort and the 120 or so validation repertoires were produced on the same platform, according to a later analysis. The study was designed to test whether signatures of past pathogen exposure could be identified by cataloging public T cell receptors. A separate validation cohort of 100 to 150 different subjects was used in addition to the roughly 700-subject first cohort. To predict cytomegalovirus infection status, the study combined high-throughput TCR immunosequencing, statistical association of individual TCRs with disease status, and machine learning. What the research found in general, with its limitations: In vitro tests confirmed that a few of the cytomegalovirus-associated TCR beta chains recognize cytomegalovirus antigens. Most TCR sequences were seen in very few donors, while some public TCRs were found in many individuals. A later analysis found that TCRs clustered in the first cohort also tended to co-occur in the 130 or so validation repertoires, with 94% of cluster scores above 0. In both the original and validation cohorts, the classifier was reported to diagnose cytomegalovirus status with high specificity and sensitivity. All 120 or so repertoires were used to score co-occurrence in the validation cohort in a later analysis, because that analysis had no HLA typing for the cohort. The study listed 170 or so TCR beta chains as associated with cytomegalovirus. It was suggested by the authors that the approach could potentially be generalized to other disease states and immunological phenotypes.

Trimming removed 0 bases from V and 11 bases from J, leaving 16 bases between the germline ends. From a lookup of the germline V gene, CDR1 and CDR2 are MNHEY and SVGAGI. Measured from the cysteine to the phenylalanine, the CDR3 is 14 residues long. Only the CDR3 DNA stays, 42 bases, in frame from base 1. The library was prepared using the immunoSEQ multiplex PCR assay. For the original study's pipeline: A statistical classification framework was built for diagnosing cytomegalovirus status from the catalog of TCR beta chain sequences. Not all clones reach the TCRdb copy of this immuneACCESS table, which keeps in-frame sequences only. Checked studies attribute under half of the gap to unresolved V genes and leave the rest unexplained. Clone size and the V and J calls come from that table; the DNA yielded D and trimming. The sample table holds around 160,000 clones, of which 84% were seen once. The top ten hold 10% to 13% of the sample.

Material for sequencing was PBMCs. The sequence joins TRBV6-5 to TRBJ1-1, with the D gene call left open. The sequence was obtained from a man aged 25 to 45 in good health and CMV-seropositive. Read as DNA, the sequence is TGTGCCAGCAGTTACTCGAGTACCGAGAAAGTGGCTTTCTTT. Its coded protein is CASSYSSTEKVAFF.